This T cell receptor (beta chain) was captured in a study of T cell responses to AZD1222 COVID-19 vaccine. Broader study findings: Per reports, nearly half of all spike-specific TCRs target regions that are unmutated in variants.

Trimming shortened V by 0 bases and J by 0 bases, and 6 bases separated the two germline ends. Germline lookup yields CDR1 MRHNA and CDR2 SNTAGT. This CDR3 is 15 amino acids long. Worth noting for this clone: As yet, its antigen is unknown.

Produced via immunoSEQ multiplex PCR; TCRdb's table is partial and in-frame only. The sample lists about 150,000 clones, 90% seen once, with 1.5% to 2% in the top ten. This specimen was peripheral blood, taken on day 0 of AZD1222 vaccination. The TCR was taken from an adult in good health. The chain joins TRBV6-4 to TRBJ1-5; D call uncertain. CDR3 sequence (DNA): TGTGCCAGCAGTGACTCGGCGGATAGCAATCAGCCCCAGCATTTT. It codes for CASSDSADSNQPQHF.